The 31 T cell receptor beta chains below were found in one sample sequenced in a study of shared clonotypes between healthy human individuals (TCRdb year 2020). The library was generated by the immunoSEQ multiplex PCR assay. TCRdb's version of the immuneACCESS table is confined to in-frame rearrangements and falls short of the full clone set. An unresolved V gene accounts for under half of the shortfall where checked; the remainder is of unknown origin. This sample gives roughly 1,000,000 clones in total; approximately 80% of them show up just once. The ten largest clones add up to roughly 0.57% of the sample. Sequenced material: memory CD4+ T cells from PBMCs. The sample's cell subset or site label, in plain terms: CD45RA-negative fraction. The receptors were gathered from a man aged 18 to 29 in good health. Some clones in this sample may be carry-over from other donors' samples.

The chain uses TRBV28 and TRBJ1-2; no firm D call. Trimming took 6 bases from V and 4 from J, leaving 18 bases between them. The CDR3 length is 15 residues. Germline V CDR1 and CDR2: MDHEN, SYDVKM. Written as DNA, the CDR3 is TGTGCCAGCAGCCCCCGGGAGGGCGGTTTCTATGGCTACACCTTC. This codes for CASSPREGGFYGYTF.

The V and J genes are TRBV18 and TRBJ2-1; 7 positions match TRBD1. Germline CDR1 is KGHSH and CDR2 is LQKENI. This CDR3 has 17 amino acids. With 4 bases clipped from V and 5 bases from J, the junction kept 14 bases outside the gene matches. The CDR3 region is CASSQIRPGQLNNEQFF. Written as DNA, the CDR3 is TGTGCCAGCTCACAGATTCGGCCGGGACAGCTTAACAATGAGCAGTTCTTC.

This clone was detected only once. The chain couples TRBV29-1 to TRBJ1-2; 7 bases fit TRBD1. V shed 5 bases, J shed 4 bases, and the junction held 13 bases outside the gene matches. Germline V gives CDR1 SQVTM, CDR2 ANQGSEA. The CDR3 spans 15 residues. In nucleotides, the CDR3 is TGCAGCGTTTTTTCGACAGGGCCCACGGGCTATGGCTACACCTTC. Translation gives CSVFSTGPTGYGYTF.

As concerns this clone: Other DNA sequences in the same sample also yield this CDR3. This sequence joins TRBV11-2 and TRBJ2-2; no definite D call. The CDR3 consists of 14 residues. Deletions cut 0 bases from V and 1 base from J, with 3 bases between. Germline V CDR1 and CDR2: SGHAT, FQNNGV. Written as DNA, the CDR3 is TGTGCCAGCAGCTTAGAACGGAACACCGGGGAGCTGTTTTTT. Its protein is CASSLERNTGELFF.

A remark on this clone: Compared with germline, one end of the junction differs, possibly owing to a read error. The CDR3 coding sequence is TGTGCCAGCAAGAAGCGGGAGGGCTCCAACGAGCAGTACTTC. Translation gives CASKKREGSNEQYF. The chain combines TRBV2 with TRBJ2-7; 10 positions agree with TRBD2. Germline V lookup: CDR1 SNHLY, CDR2 FYNNEI. This CDR3 spans 14 amino acids.

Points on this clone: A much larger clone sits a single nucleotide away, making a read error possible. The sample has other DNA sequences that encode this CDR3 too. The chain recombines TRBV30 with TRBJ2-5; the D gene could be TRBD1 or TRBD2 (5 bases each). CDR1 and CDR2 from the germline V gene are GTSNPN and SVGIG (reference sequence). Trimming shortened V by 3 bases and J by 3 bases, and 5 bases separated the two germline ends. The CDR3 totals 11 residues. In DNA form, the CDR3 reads TGTGCCTGGAGGGGGGAAGAGACCCAGTACTTC. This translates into CAWRGEETQYF.

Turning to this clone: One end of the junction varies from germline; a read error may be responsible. The CDR3 region is CASSLEPQGTSLYGYTF. The CDR3 DNA follows: TGTGCCAGCAGCCTAGAACCACAGGGAACCTCATTATATGGCTACACCTTC. The gene calls are TRBV11-2 and TRBJ1-2, with D possibly TRBD1 on 6 matching bases. The CDR3 has 17 residues. From germline, CDR1 is SGHAT and CDR2 FQNNGV.

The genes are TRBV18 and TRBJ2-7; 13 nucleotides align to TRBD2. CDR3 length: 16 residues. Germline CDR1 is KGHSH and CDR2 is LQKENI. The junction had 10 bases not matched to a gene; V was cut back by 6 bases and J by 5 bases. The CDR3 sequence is CASSYRLAGGSHEQYF. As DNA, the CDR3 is TGTGCCAGCTCCTACCGACTAGCGGGAGGTAGCCACGAGCAGTACTTC.

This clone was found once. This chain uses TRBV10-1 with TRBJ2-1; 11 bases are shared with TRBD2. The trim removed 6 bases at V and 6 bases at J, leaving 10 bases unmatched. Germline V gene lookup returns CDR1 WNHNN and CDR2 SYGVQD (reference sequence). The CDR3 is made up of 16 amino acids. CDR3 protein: CASSRYIAGGTNEQFF. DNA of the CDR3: TGCGCCAGCAGCCGATACATAGCGGGAGGGACCAATGAGCAGTTCTTC.

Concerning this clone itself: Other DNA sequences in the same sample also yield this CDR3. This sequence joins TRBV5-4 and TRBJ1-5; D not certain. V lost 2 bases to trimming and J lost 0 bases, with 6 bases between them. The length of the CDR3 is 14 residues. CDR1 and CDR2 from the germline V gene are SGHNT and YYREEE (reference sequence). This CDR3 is CASSLGGSNQPQHF. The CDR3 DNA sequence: TGTGCCAGCAGCTTAGGAGGTAGCAATCAGCCCCAGCATTTT.

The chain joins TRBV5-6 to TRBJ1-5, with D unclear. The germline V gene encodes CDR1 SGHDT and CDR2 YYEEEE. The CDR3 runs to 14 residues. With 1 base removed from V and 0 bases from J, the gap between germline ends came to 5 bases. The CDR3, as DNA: TGTGCCAGCAGCTTGTGGGGTAGCAATCAGCCCCAGCATTTT. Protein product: CASSLWGSNQPQHF.

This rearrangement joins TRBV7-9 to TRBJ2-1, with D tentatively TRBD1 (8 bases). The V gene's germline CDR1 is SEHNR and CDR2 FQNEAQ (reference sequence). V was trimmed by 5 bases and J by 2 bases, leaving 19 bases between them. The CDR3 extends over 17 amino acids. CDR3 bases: TGTGCCAGCAGCCAAACCACAGGGGGGAGGGCCTACAATGAGCAGTTCTTC. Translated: CASSQTTGGRAYNEQFF.

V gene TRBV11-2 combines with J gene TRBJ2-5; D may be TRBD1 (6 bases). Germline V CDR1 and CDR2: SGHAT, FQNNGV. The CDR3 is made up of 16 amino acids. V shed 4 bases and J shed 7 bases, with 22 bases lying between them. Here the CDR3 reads CASSSLQGPVGGTQYF. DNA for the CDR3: TGTGCCAGCAGCTCGTTGCAGGGGCCCGTCGGCGGGACCCAGTACTTC.

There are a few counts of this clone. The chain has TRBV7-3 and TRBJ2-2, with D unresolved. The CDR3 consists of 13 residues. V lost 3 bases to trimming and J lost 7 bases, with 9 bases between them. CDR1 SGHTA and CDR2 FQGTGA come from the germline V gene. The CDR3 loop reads CASSFAADGELFF. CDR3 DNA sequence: TGTGCCAGCAGCTTCGCCGCCGACGGGGAGCTGTTTTTT.

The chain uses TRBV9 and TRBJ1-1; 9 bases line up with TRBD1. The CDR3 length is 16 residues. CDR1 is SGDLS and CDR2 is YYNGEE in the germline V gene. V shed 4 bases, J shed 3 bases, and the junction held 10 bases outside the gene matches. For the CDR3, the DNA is TGTGCCAGCAGCCCTCACAGGGGGCGGGGGGACACTGAAGCTTTCTTT. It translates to CASSPHRGRGDTEAFF.

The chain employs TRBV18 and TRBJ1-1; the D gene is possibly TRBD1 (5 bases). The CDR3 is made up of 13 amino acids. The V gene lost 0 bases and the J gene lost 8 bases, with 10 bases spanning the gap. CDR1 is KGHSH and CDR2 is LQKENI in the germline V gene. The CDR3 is CASSPPVRGEAFF. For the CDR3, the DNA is TGTGCCAGCTCACCACCGGTCCGGGGGGAAGCTTTCTTT.

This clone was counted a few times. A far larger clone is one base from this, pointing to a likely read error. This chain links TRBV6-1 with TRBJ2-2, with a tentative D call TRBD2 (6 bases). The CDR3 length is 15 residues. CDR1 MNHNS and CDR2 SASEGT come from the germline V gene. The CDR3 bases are TGTGCCAGCGGCAGGTTGCAGGTGAACACCGGGGGGCTGTTTTTT. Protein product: CASGRLQVNTGGLFF.

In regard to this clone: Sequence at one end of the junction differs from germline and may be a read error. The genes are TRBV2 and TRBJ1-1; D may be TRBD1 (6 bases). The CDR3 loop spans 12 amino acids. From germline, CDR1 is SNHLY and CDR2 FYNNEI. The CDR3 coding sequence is TGTGCCAGCAGAGAAGACAGGTTGGTAGCTTTCTTT. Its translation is CASREDRLVAFF. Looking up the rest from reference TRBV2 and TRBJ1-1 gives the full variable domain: EPEVTQTPSHQVTQMGQEVILRCVPISNHLYFYWYRQILGQKVEFLVSFYNNEISEKSEIFDDQFSVERPDGSNFTLKIRSTKLEDSAMYFCASREDRLVAFFGQGTRLTVV.

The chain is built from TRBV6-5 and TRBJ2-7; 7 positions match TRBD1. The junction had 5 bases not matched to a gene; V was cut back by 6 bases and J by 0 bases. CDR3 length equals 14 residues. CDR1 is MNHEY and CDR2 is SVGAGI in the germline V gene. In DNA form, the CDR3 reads TGTGCCAGCAGCCCGACAGGGTCCTCCTACGAGCAGTACTTC. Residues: CASSPTGSSYEQYF.

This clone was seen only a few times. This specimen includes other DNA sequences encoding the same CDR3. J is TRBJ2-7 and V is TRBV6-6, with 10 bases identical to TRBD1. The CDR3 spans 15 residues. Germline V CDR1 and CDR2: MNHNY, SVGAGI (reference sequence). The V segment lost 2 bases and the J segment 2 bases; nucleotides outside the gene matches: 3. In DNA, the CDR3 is TGTGCCAGCAGTTACGACAGGGGGCTTGCCTACGAGCAGTACTTC. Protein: CASSYDRGLAYEQYF.

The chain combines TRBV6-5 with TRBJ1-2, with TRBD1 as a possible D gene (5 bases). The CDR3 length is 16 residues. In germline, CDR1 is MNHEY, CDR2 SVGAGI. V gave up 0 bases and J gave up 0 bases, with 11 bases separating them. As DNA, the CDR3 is TGTGCCAGCAGTTACTCGATGGACACAGCTAACTATGGCTACACCTTC. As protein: CASSYSMDTANYGYTF.

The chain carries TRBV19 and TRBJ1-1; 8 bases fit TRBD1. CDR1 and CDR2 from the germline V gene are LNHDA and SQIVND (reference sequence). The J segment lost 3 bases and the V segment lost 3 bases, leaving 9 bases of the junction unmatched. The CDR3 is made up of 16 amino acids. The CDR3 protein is CASSMQGAWGDTEAFF. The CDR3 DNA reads TGTGCCAGTAGTATGCAGGGGGCCTGGGGGGACACTGAAGCTTTCTTT.

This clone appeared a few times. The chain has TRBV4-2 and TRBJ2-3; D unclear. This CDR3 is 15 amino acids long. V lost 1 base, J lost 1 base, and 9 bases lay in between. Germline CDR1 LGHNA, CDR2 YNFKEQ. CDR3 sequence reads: CASSQGARRTDTQYF. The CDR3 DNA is TGTGCCAGCAGCCAAGGGGCTAGACGCACAGATACGCAGTATTTT.

The CDR3 bases are TGTGCCAGCAGTGTCGGACAGGGAAACACTGAAGCTTTCTTT. This sequence encodes CASSVGQGNTEAFF. The chain has TRBV6-4 and TRBJ1-1; TRBD1 agrees at 8 bases. Germline CDR1 is MRHNA and CDR2 is SNTAGT. The CDR3 has 14 amino acids. The junction had 3 bases not matched to a gene; V was cut back by 4 bases and J by 2 bases.

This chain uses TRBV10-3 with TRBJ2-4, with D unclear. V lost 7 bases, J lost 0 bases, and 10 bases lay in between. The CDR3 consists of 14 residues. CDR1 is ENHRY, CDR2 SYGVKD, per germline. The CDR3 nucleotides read TGTGCCATCAAAACCGACATAGCCAAAAACATTCAGTACTTC. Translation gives CAIKTDIAKNIQYF.

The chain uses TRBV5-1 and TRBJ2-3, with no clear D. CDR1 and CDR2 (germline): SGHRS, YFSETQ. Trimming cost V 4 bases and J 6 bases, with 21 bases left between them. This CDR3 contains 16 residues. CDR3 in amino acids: CASSVGSTSFEDTQYF. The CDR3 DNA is TGCGCCAGCAGCGTGGGATCTACGTCGTTCGAGGATACGCAGTATTTT. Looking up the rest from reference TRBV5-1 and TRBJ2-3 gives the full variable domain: KAGVTQTPRYLIKTRGQQVTLSCSPISGHRSVSWYQQTPGQGLQFLFEYFSETQRNKGNFPGRFSGRQFSNSRSEMNVSTLELGDSALYLCASSVGSTSFEDTQYFGPGTRLTVL.

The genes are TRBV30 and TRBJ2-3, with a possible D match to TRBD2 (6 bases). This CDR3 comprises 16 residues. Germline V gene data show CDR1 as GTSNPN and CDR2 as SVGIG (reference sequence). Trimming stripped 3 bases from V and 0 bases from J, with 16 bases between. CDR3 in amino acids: CAWRKGLARSTDTQYF. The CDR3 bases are TGTGCCTGGAGAAAGGGGCTAGCGCGTAGCACAGATACGCAGTATTTT.

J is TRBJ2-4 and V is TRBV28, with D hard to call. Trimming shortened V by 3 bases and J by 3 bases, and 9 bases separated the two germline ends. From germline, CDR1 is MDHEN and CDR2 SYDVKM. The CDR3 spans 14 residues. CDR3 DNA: TGTGCCAGCAGTTTGTCGGATTTCAAAAACATTCAGTACTTC. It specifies CASSLSDFKNIQYF.

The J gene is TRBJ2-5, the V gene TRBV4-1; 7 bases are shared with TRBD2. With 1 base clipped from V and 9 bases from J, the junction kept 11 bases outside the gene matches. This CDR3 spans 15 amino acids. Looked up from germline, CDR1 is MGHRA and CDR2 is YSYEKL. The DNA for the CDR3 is TGCGCCAGCAGCCAAGGACTAGGCGGGAGTTCGGCCCAGTACTTC. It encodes CASSQGLGGSSAQYF.

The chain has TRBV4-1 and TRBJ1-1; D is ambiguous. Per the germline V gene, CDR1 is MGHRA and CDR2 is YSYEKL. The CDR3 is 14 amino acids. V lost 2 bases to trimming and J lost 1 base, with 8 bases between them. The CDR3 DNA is TGCGCCAGCAGCCAACATCACAGGAACACTGAAGCTTTCTTT. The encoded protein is CASSQHHRNTEAFF.

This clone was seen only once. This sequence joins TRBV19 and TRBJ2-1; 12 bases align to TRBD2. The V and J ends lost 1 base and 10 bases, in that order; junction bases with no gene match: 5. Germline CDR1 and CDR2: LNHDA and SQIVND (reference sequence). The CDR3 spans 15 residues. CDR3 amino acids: CASSIVILAGGEQFF. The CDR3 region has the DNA TGTGCCAGTAGTATAGTAATACTAGCGGGAGGAGAGCAGTTCTTC.